The rows below give T cell receptor beta chains drawn from one sample of a study of blood T cell repertoires in COVID-19. The method was immunoSEQ multiplex PCR; TCRdb's version includes in-frame clones alone and lacks a portion of them. The table lists about 170,000 clones, approximately 85% of them singletons. Material for sequencing was peripheral blood. All receptors derive from a man older than 75 with COVID-19, enrolled during active disease. CDR3s include the opening cysteine and the closing phenylalanine or tryptophan. Each record gives: V gene, J gene, clone size, D gene, CDR3 DNA, CDR3 protein. The D gene is left open where the match is weak. Clone sizes are given selectively: once, few, many, or a class where the clone is expanded.

>TRBV7-9|TRBJ1-3|few|TRBD1
TGTGCCAGCACACCAGGGGGCTCTGGAAACACCATATATTTT
CASTPGGSGNTIYF
>TRBV20-1|TRBJ1-1|NA|NA
TGCAGTGCTAGTAAAGGACAGAGCATGAACACTGAAGCTTTCTTT
CSASKGQSMNTEAFF
>TRBV15|TRBJ2-7|NA|NA
TGTGCCACCAGCAGAGGAGGGATAAGCTCCTACGAGCAGTACTTC
CATSRGGISSYEQYF
>TRBV27|TRBJ1-4|few|NA
TGTGCCAGCAGTTCCGGCTCGGCAGGAAATGAAAAACTGTTTTTT
CASSSGSAGNEKLFF
>TRBV5-5|TRBJ1-4|NA|NA
TGTGCCAGCAGCTTGGCCGGGGGGACAAATAATGAAAAACTGTTTTTT
CASSLAGGTNNEKLFF
>TRBV5-1|TRBJ2-5|NA|NA
TGCGCCAGCAGCTTGGCCGCGGGGTTAGAGACCCAGTACTTC
CASSLAAGLETQYF
>TRBV6-5|TRBJ2-1|NA|NA
TGTGCCAGCAGTCGGGGGATTGAGCAGTTCTTC
CASSRGIEQFF
>TRBV29-1|TRBJ1-2|NA|TRBD1
TGCAGCGTTGTAAAATTCTCGGACAGGGTAGACTACACCTTC
CSVVKFSDRVDYTF
>TRBV10-2|TRBJ1-5|NA|TRBD1
TGCGCCAGCAGTGATATGGACAGGGCGTTCGGCCAGCATTTT
CASSDMDRAFGQHF
>TRBV5-1|TRBJ2-7|once|NA
TGCGCCAGCAGCTTGGAAGGGAGTGAGCAGTACTTC
CASSLEGSEQYF
>TRBV5-1|TRBJ2-7|NA|NA
TGCGCCAGCAGCTTGGCCTCAGTGGTTTACGAGCAGTACTTC
CASSLASVVYEQYF
>TRBV5-1|TRBJ2-3|NA|NA
TGCGCCAGCAGCTTGGCACGCGGCACAGATACGCAGTATTTT
CASSLARGTDTQYF
>TRBV6-5|TRBJ1-4|few|TRBD1
TGTGCCAGCAGAGACAGGGTTTCTAATGAAAAACTGTTTTTT
CASRDRVSNEKLFF
>TRBV6-5|TRBJ2-2|NA|NA
TGTGCCAGCAGTTACGGGGGGACGAACACCGGGGAGCTGTTTTTT
CASSYGGTNTGELFF
>TRBV3-1/TRBV3-2|TRBJ2-3|NA|NA
TGTGCCAGCAGCCAAGATAACGGTGATACGCAGTATTTT
CASSQDNGDTQYF
>TRBV6-5|TRBJ2-7|NA|NA
TGTGCCAGCAGGCCGCCAGGGGTTGGTGAGCAGTACTTC
CASRPPGVGEQYF
>TRBV6-5|TRBJ1-1|NA|NA
TGTGCCAGCAACAGGGATGGATTCTCCGAAGCTTTCTTT
CASNRDGFSEAFF
>TRBV2|TRBJ1-4|NA|TRBD1
TGTGCCAGCAGGGGCGTGGGACAGGGGGCCGACAAACTGTTTTTT
CASRGVGQGADKLFF
>TRBV5-4|TRBJ1-1|once|NA
TGTGCCAGCAGCTCCCGGAGCACTGAAGCTTTCTTT
CASSSRSTEAFF
>TRBV19|TRBJ2-7|NA|TRBD1
TGTGCCAGTAGCCTCATGACAGGGGCCTACGAGCAGTACTTC
CASSLMTGAYEQYF
>TRBV2|TRBJ1-5|NA|NA
TGTGCCAGCAGGGTTGGGGAAGCGGGGGATCAGCCCCAGCATTTT
CASRVGEAGDQPQHF
>TRBV29-1|TRBJ1-1|NA|NA
TGCAGCGTTGAAGTTCGCAGGACGGGGAATGAAGCTTTCTTT
CSVEVRRTGNEAFF
>TRBV6-5|TRBJ2-3|NA|NA
TGTGCCAGCAGACAACCCCCCACAGATACGCAGTATTTT
CASRQPPTDTQYF
>TRBV25-1|TRBJ1-1|NA|TRBD1
TGTGCCAGCAGTGACGACAGGGGCAACACTGAAGCTTTCTTT
CASSDDRGNTEAFF
>TRBV3-1/TRBV3-2|TRBJ2-3|once|TRBD2
TGTGCCAGCAGCCGATTCACTAGCGGGGGGGCCGCAGATACGCAGTATTTT
CASSRFTSGGAADTQYF
>TRBV9|TRBJ2-5|NA|TRBD2
TGTGCCAGCAGCGAAATCTCGACTAGCGGCCAAGAGACCCAGTACTTC
CASSEISTSGQETQYF
>TRBV27|TRBJ1-5|NA|NA
TGTGCCAGCAGTGTTGGGAGGCCATATAGCAATCAGCCCCAGCATTTT
CASSVGRPYSNQPQHF
>TRBV19|TRBJ1-1|NA|NA
TGTGCCAGTAGTATCACGGGTGGCACTGAAGCTTTCTTT
CASSITGGTEAFF
>TRBV9|TRBJ2-7|few|NA
TGTGCCAGCAGCGTAGCTCCGACAGCATACGAGCAGTACTTC
CASSVAPTAYEQYF
>TRBV6-2/TRBV6-3|TRBJ1-1|NA|NA
TGTGCCAGCAGTTCAAGGAGTGAAGCTTTCTTT
CASSSRSEAFF
>TRBV5-6|TRBJ2-2|NA|NA
TGTGCCAGCAGCTTGAAATTAGGGGTGGACACCGGGGAGCTGTTTTTT
CASSLKLGVDTGELFF
>TRBV18|TRBJ2-7|few|NA
TGTGCCAGCTCACCACGGTTATGGGACAGGGGACCTAGCGGGGGCTACGAGCAGTACTTC
CASSPRLWDRGPSGGYEQYF
>TRBV6-1|TRBJ1-2|NA|NA
TGTGCCAGCAGTGAACTTAACTATGGCTACACCTTC
CASSELNYGYTF
>TRBV9|TRBJ1-4|once|NA
TGTGCCAGCAGCCTAATGGGGGCCCTTAATGAAAAACTGTTTTTT
CASSLMGALNEKLFF
>TRBV4-1|TRBJ2-5|NA|NA
TGCGCCAGCAGCCAAGATCTGGGAGATTACAAAGAGACCCAGTACTTC
CASSQDLGDYKETQYF
>TRBV27|TRBJ1-1|NA|NA
TGTGCCAGCAGTTCCAGAAGGGGCACTGAAGCTTTCTTT
CASSSRRGTEAFF
>TRBV6-6|TRBJ1-6|many|NA
TGTGCCAGCAGCCCCAGGGGAGTTCAGTCACCCCTCCACTTT
CASSPRGVQSPLHF
>TRBV5-1|TRBJ2-2|NA|NA
TGCGCCAGCAGCTTGGGCAGGGGATACACCGGGGAGCTGTTTTTT
CASSLGRGYTGELFF
>TRBV3-1/TRBV3-2|TRBJ2-3|NA|NA
TGTGCCAGCAGCCAAGAACTATATACGCAGTATTTT
CASSQELYTQYF
>TRBV28|TRBJ2-5|NA|NA
TGTGCCAGCAGTCAGCTAGGGGGGACCCAGTACTTC
CASSQLGGTQYF
>TRBV10-1|TRBJ1-2|NA|TRBD1
TGCGCCAGCTCCCCTAGTCGAACAGGGGGTGGCTACACCTTC
CASSPSRTGGGYTF
>TRBV4-1|TRBJ1-2|NA|NA
TGCGCCAGCAGCCAAGAGAGGAGGGAATGGTATGGCTACACCTTC
CASSQERREWYGYTF
>TRBV5-5|TRBJ2-7|NA|NA
TGTGCCAGCAGCTTGGTTAGGGCAGGGCACGAGCAGTACTTC
CASSLVRAGHEQYF
>TRBV23-1|TRBJ2-7|NA|TRBD2
TGCGCCAGCAGTCAAGCCCTACTAGCGGGGGGGCAATACGAGCAGTACTTC
CASSQALLAGGQYEQYF
>TRBV18|TRBJ2-5|NA|NA
TGTGCCAGCTCACCGGAGGGTGCGGCCCCGCTAGACTTC
CASSPEGAAPLDF
>TRBV6-5|TRBJ1-5|NA|TRBD1
TGTGCCAGCATAGGACAGGGAGAGCCCCAGCATTTT
CASIGQGEPQHF
>TRBV7-8|TRBJ1-2|NA|NA
TGTGCCAGCAGCTTAGAGGGAGCCTCTTATGGCTACACCTTC
CASSLEGASYGYTF
>TRBV18|TRBJ1-1|NA|TRBD1
TGTGCCAGCTCAGGACAGGTAAACACTGAAGCTTTCTTT
CASSGQVNTEAFF
>TRBV5-4|TRBJ1-4|NA|NA
TGTGCCAGCAGCTCTGTCAGGGATACTAATGAAAAACTGTTTTTT
CASSSVRDTNEKLFF
>TRBV18|TRBJ1-5|NA|NA
TGTGCCAGCTCACCAGGCCCCAATCAGCCCCAGCATTTT
CASSPGPNQPQHF